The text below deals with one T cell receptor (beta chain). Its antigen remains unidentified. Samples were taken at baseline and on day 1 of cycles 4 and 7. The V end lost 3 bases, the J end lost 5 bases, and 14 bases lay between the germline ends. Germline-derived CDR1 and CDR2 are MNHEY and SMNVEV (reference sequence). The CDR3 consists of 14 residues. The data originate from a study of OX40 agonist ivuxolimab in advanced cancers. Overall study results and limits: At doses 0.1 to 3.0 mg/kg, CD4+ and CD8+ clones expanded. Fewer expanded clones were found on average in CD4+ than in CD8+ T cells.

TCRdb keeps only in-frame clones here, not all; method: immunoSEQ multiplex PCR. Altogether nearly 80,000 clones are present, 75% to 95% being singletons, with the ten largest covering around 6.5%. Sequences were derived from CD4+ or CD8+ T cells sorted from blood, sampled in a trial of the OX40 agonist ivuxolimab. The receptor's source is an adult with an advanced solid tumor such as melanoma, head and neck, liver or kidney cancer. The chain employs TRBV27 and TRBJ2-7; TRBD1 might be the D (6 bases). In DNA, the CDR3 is TGTGCCAGCAGTTTCCTCCAGGGGACCCACGAGCAGTACTTC. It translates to CASSFLQGTHEQYF.